This T cell receptor (beta chain) was sequenced for a study of T cell responses to AZD1222 COVID-19 vaccine. Germline CDR1 is SGHNT and CDR2 is YYREEE (reference sequence). After removal of 0 bases from V and 4 bases from J, the junction contained 4 bases not matched to a gene. CDR3 length equals 15 residues. Profiled with immunoSEQ multiplex PCR; TCRdb holds only in-frame clones, not every one. This sample has 150,000 to 200,000 clones, with more than 85% found just once. A remark on this clone: Antigen: not known. The sample holds other DNA sequences that translate to the same CDR3.

Findings and limits, study-wide: Sampling that yielded the repertoires occurred only after the peak T cell response. Vaccination with two AZD1222 doses was followed by a rise in Spike-specific TCR breadth and depth. The study reported that nearly half of spike-specific TCRs target unmutated variant regions.

This receptor was identified in an adult in good health. Source: peripheral blood, taken on day 0 of AZD1222 vaccination. The chain combines TRBV5-4 with TRBJ2-3; TRBD1 aligns across 8 bases. CDR3 DNA sequence: TGTGCCAGCAGCTTGGCTGCAGGGGGCGCAGATACGCAGTATTTT. Protein sequence: CASSLAAGGADTQYF.